This T cell receptor beta chain emerged from a study of cytomegalovirus exposure and HLA in healthy donors. Broader study findings: The authors enumerated roughly 160 TCR beta chains as linked to cytomegalovirus. Later work found that TCR association rates differed between HLA loci; DRB1 had the most and HLA-C the fewest. The study found most TCR sequences rare, yet found some public TCRs in many donors. Of the V segments, some could not be distinguished, including TRBV6-2 and TRBV6-3, and were excluded.

The germline V gene encodes CDR1 MNHEY and CDR2 SVGAGI. V gave up 0 bases and J gave up 4 bases, with 12 bases separating them. The CDR3 runs to 15 residues. The PCR made use of 60 Vbeta and 13 Jbeta primers. The table came from immunoSEQ multiplex PCR; TCRdb's copy has only in-frame clones and leaves some out. This repertoire shows about 150,000 clones, roughly three quarters found once; its top ten account for 3% to 4%. Of note for this clone: Its antigen is unknown.

This chain uses TRBV6-5 with TRBJ1-1, with no clear D. Sequenced input: PBMCs. The sequence derives from a human donor in good health. CDR3 bases: TGTGCCAGCAGTTACTCCCGAGAGAGGGTCACTGAAGCTTTCTTT. This gives the protein CASSYSRERVTEAFF.